This TCR beta chain was sequenced in a study of PD-L1 blockade in urothelial cancer. The wider study: Counts from blood samples showed a median of roughly 150,000 T cells. Study-wide findings and caveats: Better survival was forecast by a pretreatment blood TCR clonality below the median.

V was clipped by 1 base and J by 10 bases, with 20 bases between them. CDR1 GTSNPN and CDR2 SVGIG come from the germline V gene (reference sequence). The CDR3 is 16 amino acids. The time point here: pretreatment peripheral blood. With regard to this clone: Its antigen is not identified.

Clones were sequenced by immunoSEQ multiplex PCR, and TCRdb holds only the in-frame ones, with some missing. The data contain 35,000 or so clones, around 82% of them singletons. Sequencing was performed on PBMCs, taken around atezolizumab (anti-PD-L1) treatment. The origin of this receptor is a man between 60 and 70 years old with urothelial cancer. This chain connects TRBV30 to TRBJ1-6, with D possibly TRBD1 on 6 matching bases. CDR3 in DNA: TGTGCCTGGAGTGCCCCTGAGGACAGAGGTCGATCACCCCTCCACTTT. Protein: CAWSAPEDRGRSPLHF.